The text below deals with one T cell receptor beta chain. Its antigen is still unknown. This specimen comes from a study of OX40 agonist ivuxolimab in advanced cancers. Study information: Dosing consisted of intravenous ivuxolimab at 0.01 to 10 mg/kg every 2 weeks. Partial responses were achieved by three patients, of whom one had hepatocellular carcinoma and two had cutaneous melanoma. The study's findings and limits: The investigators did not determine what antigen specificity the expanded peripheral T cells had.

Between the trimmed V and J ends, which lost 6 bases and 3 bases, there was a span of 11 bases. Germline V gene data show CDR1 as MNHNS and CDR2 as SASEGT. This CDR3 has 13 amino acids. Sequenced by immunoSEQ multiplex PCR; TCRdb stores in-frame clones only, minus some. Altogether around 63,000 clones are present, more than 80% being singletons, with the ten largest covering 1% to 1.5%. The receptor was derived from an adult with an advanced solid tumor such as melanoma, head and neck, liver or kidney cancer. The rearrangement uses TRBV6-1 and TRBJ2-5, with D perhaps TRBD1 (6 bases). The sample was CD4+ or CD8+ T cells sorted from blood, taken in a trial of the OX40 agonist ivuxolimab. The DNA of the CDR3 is TGTGCCAGCAGCCGCAGGGGCAAAGAGACCCAGTACTTC. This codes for CASSRRGKETQYF.